This T cell receptor (beta chain) was identified during a study of early T cells in non-severe SARS-CoV-2 infection. General study points: In VDJdb matching, anti-spike CD8 responses were favored while private and CD4 specificities went missing.

With respect to this clonotype: Its cognate antigen is unknown.

Germline V CDR1 and CDR2: SGHNT, YYREEE (reference sequence). The CDR3 is 14 residues long. J lost 5 bases, V lost 3 bases, and 5 bases had no gene match. Each CDR3 protein gets one entry after TCRdb re-called the 5' RACE reads with MiXCR. The sample contains about 110,000 distinct CDR3 sequences, roughly 12% of which appear only once. Sample: whole blood, taken at baseline. The chain has TRBV5-4 and TRBJ1-1, with 9 bases identical to TRBD1. This receptor was obtained from an adult who was a healthcare worker with PCR-confirmed SARS-CoV-2 infection or an uninfected control (not recorded which). The CDR3 spells CASSSDRGITEAFF. CDR3 in DNA: TGTGCCAGCAGCTCAGACAGGGGGATAACTGAAGCTTTCTTT.